The source of this T cell receptor (beta chain) is a study of cytomegalovirus exposure and HLA in healthy donors. The germline V gene has CDR1 SGHRS and CDR2 YFSETQ. This CDR3 has 14 residues. V lost 0 bases and J lost 1, with 7 bases in between. Notes on the study in general: The likely explanation for a cluster of highly shared sequence variants was sequencing artifact.

Note on this clone: Antigen: not known.

In the PCR, 60 Vbeta and 13 Jbeta primers were used. TCRdb's table, derived via immunoSEQ multiplex PCR, lists solely in-frame clones and lacks some. This repertoire shows some 87,000 clones, around four fifths found once; its top ten account for around 6.6%. The sequencing input was PBMCs. J is TRBJ1-1 and V is TRBV5-1; maybe TRBD1 (5 bases). This TCR came from a man aged 45-65 years in good health and CMV-seropositive. CDR3 loop: CASSLAQGNTEAFF. In DNA, the CDR3 is TGCGCCAGCAGCTTGGCCCAGGGGAACACTGAAGCTTTCTTT.